Reported below is one TCR beta chain. Its specificity is unknown. These data come from a study of T cell responses to AZD1222 COVID-19 vaccine. The study's findings and limits: Just a handful of AZD1222 recipients were seropositive at baseline. The span of vaccine-associated CD4 TCRs extended across spike, with dominance at 160-218 and 743-854.

Trimming removed 6 bases from V and 7 bases from J, with 16 bases in between. The CDR3 covers 14 residues. The germline V gene has CDR1 MNHEY and CDR2 SMNVEV (reference sequence). Using immunoSEQ multiplex PCR, the repertoire was profiled, and TCRdb retains in-frame clones only, with some absent. The sample carries some 100,000 clones, 85% to 90% recorded once. This sequence was found in an adult in good health. The V call is TRBV27, the J call TRBJ2-1, with D possibly being TRBD1 (5 bases). The input for sequencing was peripheral blood, taken on day 0 of AZD1222 vaccination. The CDR3 DNA reads as TGTGCCAGCAGATCCTTGGCAGGGAATAATGAGCAGTTCTTC. It encodes CASRSLAGNNEQFF.